This T cell receptor (beta chain) was found in a study of siplizumab effects on memory and regulatory T cells. Study-level points and caveats: It was never confirmed that proliferating Tregs from siplizumab cultures were suppressive. Among sequences traceable to unstimulated CD4+ memory cells, alloreactive ones were significantly reduced by siplizumab. Memory cells seemed less diverse than naive T cells, which seemed major alloresponse contributors.

In the case of this clone: What it binds is not known.

The CDR3 covers 14 residues. Per germline, CDR1 MDHEN and CDR2 SYDVKM. The protocol was immunoSEQ multiplex PCR, while the TCRdb copy is restricted to in-frame clones and leaves out a portion. The sample has 70,000 to 90,000 clones, 75% to 90% seen once. The sequence was collected from a human donor in good health. The chain carries TRBV28 and TRBJ2-5, with 8 bases fitting TRBD1. The end of the DNA is better explained by TRBJ2-7, so the J call may be wrong. Sequenced sample: CD4+ T cells sorted from blood. The CDR3 DNA reads TGTGCCAGCAGTCCCTGGACAGGGACCTACGAGCAGTACTTC. This codes for CASSPWTGTYEQYF.